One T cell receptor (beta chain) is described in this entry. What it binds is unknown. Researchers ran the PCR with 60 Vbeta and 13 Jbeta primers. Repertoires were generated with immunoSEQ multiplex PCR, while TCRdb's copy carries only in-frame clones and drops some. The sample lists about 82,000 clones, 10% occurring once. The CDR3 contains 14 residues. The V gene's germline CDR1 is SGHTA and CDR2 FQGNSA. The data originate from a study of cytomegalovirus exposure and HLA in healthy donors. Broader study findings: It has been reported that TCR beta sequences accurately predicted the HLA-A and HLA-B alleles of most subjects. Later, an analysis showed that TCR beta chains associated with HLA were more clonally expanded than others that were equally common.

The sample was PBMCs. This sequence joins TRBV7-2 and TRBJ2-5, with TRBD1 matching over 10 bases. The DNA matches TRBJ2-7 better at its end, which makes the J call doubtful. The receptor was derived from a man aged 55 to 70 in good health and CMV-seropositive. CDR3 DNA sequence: TGTGCCAGCAGCCCGGACAGGGGGGACTACGAGCAGTACTTC. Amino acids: CASSPDRGDYEQYF.